This passage covers 25 T cell receptor beta chains from one sample sequenced in a study of cytomegalovirus exposure and HLA in healthy donors. This PCR relied on a set of 60 Vbeta primers and 13 Jbeta primers. Clones were sequenced by immunoSEQ multiplex PCR, and TCRdb holds only the in-frame ones, with some missing. The sample includes around 140,000 clones, around 84% of them seen just once. The material sequenced was PBMCs. All receptors derive from a man over 45 in good health and CMV-seronegative.

The V call is TRBV7-3, the J call TRBJ2-6, with D unresolved. Germline V lookup: CDR1 SGHTA, CDR2 FQGTGA. The CDR3 is 15 residues long. Trimming shortened V by 2 bases and J by 4 bases, and 9 bases separated the two germline ends. This CDR3 reads CASSLLGPGANVLTF. The CDR3 DNA follows: TGTGCCAGCAGCTTACTAGGTCCCGGGGCCAACGTCCTGACTTTC.

V is TRBV29-1 and J is TRBJ2-7; 8 bases map to TRBD1. The CDR3 sequence is 12 residues long. Trimming took 4 bases from V and 6 from J; bases not matched to a gene: 5. CDR1 is SQVTM and CDR2 is ANQGSEA in the germline V gene. The DNA of the CDR3 is TGCAGCGTTGTAAGACAGGGGAGCGAGCAGTACTTC. This codes for CSVVRQGSEQYF.

This chain connects TRBV27 to TRBJ2-2; D unresolved. Germline V gives CDR1 MNHEY, CDR2 SMNVEV (reference sequence). V lost 3 bases and J 7 bases, leaving 9 bases between the germline ends. This CDR3 contains 13 residues. This CDR3 is CASSFPFGGELFF. The CDR3 DNA follows: TGTGCCAGCAGTTTCCCCTTCGGCGGGGAGCTGTTTTTT.

This clone was observed a single time. The rearrangement links TRBV28 to TRBJ2-7, with 7 bases lining up with TRBD1. V shed 6 bases and J 3 bases; nucleotides not matched to a gene: 14. Germline-derived CDR1 and CDR2 are MDHEN and SYDVKM. This CDR3 is 16 amino acids long. The CDR3 coding sequence is TGTGCCAGCAGCGCGTCGGTGGGGCAGGGGGACTACGAGCAGTACTTC. As protein: CASSASVGQGDYEQYF.

V usage is TRBV5-1 and J usage is TRBJ2-1; TRBD1 matches 7 bases. V gave up 3 bases and J gave up 0 bases; unmatched junction bases: 3. The germline V gene has CDR1 SGHRS and CDR2 YFSETQ. The CDR3 has 15 amino acids. CDR3 DNA: TGCGCCAGCAGCTCTGGGACAGCCTCCTACAATGAGCAGTTCTTC. It specifies CASSSGTASYNEQFF.

The CDR3 nucleotides read TGTGCCAGCAGTACCTCTAGCGGTCGTTTTCGGGATGAGCAGTTCTTC. Residues: CASSTSSGRFRDEQFF. The genes are TRBV27 and TRBJ2-1, with 7 bases lining up with TRBD2. The CDR3 length is 16 residues. The germline V gene encodes CDR1 MNHEY and CDR2 SMNVEV (reference sequence). The V segment lost 5 bases and the J segment 8 bases; nucleotides outside the gene matches: 15.

This clone has just a few counts. V usage is TRBV14 and J usage is TRBJ2-5, with TRBD2 matching 15 bases. From germline, CDR1 is SGHDN and CDR2 FVKESK. Unmatched junction bases numbered 4, after V lost 4 bases and J lost 4 bases. This CDR3 contains 16 residues. CDR3 in DNA: TGTGCCAGCAGCCCTGGGGGACTAGCGGGGGGAGAGACCCAGTACTTC. As protein: CASSPGGLAGGETQYF.

The chain combines TRBV19 with TRBJ2-2, with 7 bases matching TRBD2. J lost 4 bases, V lost 2 bases, and 7 bases had no gene match. In germline, CDR1 is LNHDA, CDR2 SQIVND (reference sequence). The CDR3 totals 16 residues. The CDR3 DNA sequence: TGTGCCAGTAGTATATATTGGCGGGAGCCCACCGGGGAGCTGTTTTTT. This encodes CASSIYWREPTGELFF.

J is TRBJ2-1 and V is TRBV5-1; no definite D call. Germline V lookup: CDR1 SGHRS, CDR2 YFSETQ. The CDR3 extends over 15 amino acids. V shed 2 bases and J shed 0 bases, with 9 bases lying between them. CDR3 DNA: TGCGCCAGCAGCTTAGCCCTCAACTCCTACAATGAGCAGTTCTTC. It is translated as CASSLALNSYNEQFF. Full variable domain (rest looked up from reference TRBV5-1 and TRBJ2-1): KAGVTQTPRYLIKTRGQQVTLSCSPISGHRSVSWYQQTPGQGLQFLFEYFSETQRNKGNFPGRFSGRQFSNSRSEMNVSTLELGDSALYLCASSLALNSYNEQFFGPGTRLTVL.

The chain has TRBV9 and TRBJ2-7; tentative D call: TRBD1 (6 bases). This CDR3 is built from 14 residues. Trimming took 4 bases from V and 2 from J, leaving 13 bases between them. In germline, CDR1 is SGDLS, CDR2 YYNGEE. The CDR3 DNA reads as TGTGCCAGCAGCTTCGGACAGCTTACCTACGAGCAGTACTTC. This gives the protein CASSFGQLTYEQYF.

The V gene is TRBV4-1, the J gene TRBJ2-7, with a tentative D call TRBD1 (6 bases). V was shortened by 1 base and J by 1 base, with 11 bases between the two germline ends. The CDR3 extends over 15 amino acids. Per the germline V gene, CDR1 is MGHRA and CDR2 is YSYEKL. The DNA of the CDR3 is TGCGCCAGCAGCCAAGGGGCGACAGGATCCTACGAGCAGTACTTC. It encodes CASSQGATGSYEQYF.

Only one count was recorded for this clone. The chain combines TRBV6-5 with TRBJ2-2; weak D call: TRBD2 (6 bases). The CDR3 contains 14 residues. V gave up 4 bases and J gave up 6 bases, with 12 bases separating them. CDR1 and CDR2 from the germline V gene are MNHEY and SVGAGI. The CDR3 DNA sequence: TGTGCCAGCAGTTCGACTAGAGGGGCCGGGGAGCTGTTTTTT. Translating gives CASSSTRGAGELFF.

The rearrangement links TRBV28 to TRBJ1-2; the match to TRBD1 covers 7 bases. CDR3 length equals 15 residues. CDR1 and CDR2 (germline): MDHEN, SYDVKM. The V gene end was trimmed by 5 bases and the J gene end by 4 bases; junction bases not matched to a gene: 10. The CDR3 region is CASSISTGLSYGYTF. The DNA for the CDR3 is TGTGCCAGCAGTATATCGACAGGGTTGAGCTATGGCTACACCTTC.

The chain combines TRBV7-3 with TRBJ1-1, with TRBD1 matching 8 bases. CDR3 length equals 13 residues. CDR1 and CDR2 (germline): SGHTA, FQGTGA. With 5 bases clipped from V and 7 bases from J, the junction kept 6 bases outside the gene matches. The CDR3 here is CASSPQGAGEAFF. The CDR3 DNA sequence: TGTGCCAGCAGCCCTCAGGGGGCTGGTGAAGCTTTCTTT.

The chain links TRBV11-2 to TRBJ1-2; TRBD1 is a possible D gene (5 bases). In germline, CDR1 is SGHAT, CDR2 FQNNGV. This CDR3 has 14 amino acids. V was clipped by 4 bases and J by 4 bases, with 13 bases between them. The CDR3 DNA is TGTGCCAGCAGCTGGTCAGACAGTAGCTATGGCTACACCTTC. Translation gives CASSWSDSSYGYTF.

The gene calls are TRBV5-4 and TRBJ1-4; D gene ambiguous. The germline V gene has CDR1 SGHNT and CDR2 YYREEE (reference sequence). V was cut by 4 bases and J by 8 bases, with 15 bases left in between. The CDR3 is 14 residues long. As DNA, the CDR3 is TGTGCCAGCAGCGCGGCCGAGGAGAGGGAAAAACTGTTTTTT. Protein sequence: CASSAAEEREKLFF.

V and J are TRBV2 and TRBJ1-5, with TRBD1 matching 7 bases. Germline V CDR1 and CDR2: SNHLY, FYNNEI. CDR3 length equals 15 residues. After removal of 4 bases from V and 5 bases from J, the junction contained 8 bases not matched to a gene. CDR3 protein: CASSVPGQGDQPQHF. Written as DNA, the CDR3 is TGTGCCAGCAGTGTGCCCGGCCAGGGGGATCAGCCCCAGCATTTT.

V and J are TRBV7-8 and TRBJ2-3, with 7 bases fitting TRBD1. Trimming cost V 1 base and J 0 bases; bases outside gene matches: 7. This CDR3 has 17 residues. Germline V gene lookup returns CDR1 SGHVS and CDR2 FQNEAQ. The CDR3 nucleotides are TGTGCCAGCAGCTTAGAGAGACAGGGCCTTAGCACAGATACGCAGTATTTT. It yields the protein CASSLERQGLSTDTQYF.

The chain's CDR3 is CAWSGGSYGYTF. For the CDR3, the DNA is TGTGCCTGGAGCGGGGGAAGCTATGGCTACACCTTC. This chain joins TRBV30 and TRBJ1-2; possible D gene TRBD1, 5 bases. This CDR3 comprises 12 residues. Germline-derived CDR1 and CDR2 are GTSNPN and SVGIG (reference sequence). With 3 bases removed from V and 4 bases from J, the gap between germline ends came to 9 bases. Drawing the rest from reference TRBV30 and TRBJ1-2, the complete variable domain is SQTIHQWPATLVQPVGSPLSLECTVEGTSNPNLYWYRQAAGRGLQLLFYSVGIGQISSEVPQNLSASRPQDRQFILSSKKLLLSDSGFYLCAWSGGSYGYTFGSGTRLTVV.

V usage is TRBV6-5 and J usage is TRBJ2-5; 7 bases agree with TRBD2. Germline CDR1 reads MNHEY; CDR2 reads SVGAGI. This CDR3 region has 14 residues. V shed 5 bases, J shed 4 bases, and the junction held 7 bases outside the gene matches. The CDR3 sequence: CASSPGTIGETQYF. As DNA, the CDR3 is TGTGCCAGCAGTCCGGGGACTATCGGAGAGACCCAGTACTTC.

The rearrangement joins TRBV5-4 to TRBJ1-5; tentatively, D is TRBD1 (5 bases). CDR3 length: 13 amino acids. From germline, CDR1 is SGHNT and CDR2 YYREEE (reference sequence). V lost 2 bases and J 6 bases, leaving 9 bases between the germline ends. CDR3 protein: CASSFEGVQPQHF. In DNA form, the CDR3 reads TGTGCCAGCAGCTTCGAAGGGGTTCAGCCCCAGCATTTT.

This chain links TRBV5-3 with TRBJ2-7; D gene ambiguous. TRBV5-3 is recorded as an ORF, its role being uncertain. This CDR3 contains 13 residues. V lost 4 bases and J lost 6, with 14 bases in between. CDR3 loop: CARSPRCRSEQYF. Here the CDR3 DNA reads TGTGCCAGAAGCCCCCGATGCCGGAGCGAGCAGTACTTC.

CDR3 in amino acids: CASSEQSGAPEETQYF. As DNA, the CDR3 is TGTGCCAGCAGTGAACAAAGTGGGGCACCAGAAGAGACCCAGTACTTC. This chain uses TRBV2 with TRBJ2-5, with D possibly TRBD1 on 5 matching bases. CDR1 and CDR2 (germline): SNHLY, FYNNEI. The CDR3 spans 16 residues. Trimming pared 2 bases from V and 3 bases from J, leaving 16 bases between.

This chain connects TRBV2 to TRBJ1-2; TRBD1 aligns across 9 bases. The CDR3 length is 14 residues. From germline, CDR1 is SNHLY and CDR2 FYNNEI. Trimming at V came to 6 bases and at J to 2 bases, leaving 4 bases not matched to a gene. CDR3 in DNA: TGTGCCAGCAGGCCAGGACAGGGGAACTATGGCTACACCTTC. Its translation is CASRPGQGNYGYTF.

This chain uses TRBV5-4 with TRBJ2-1; TRBD2 matches at 9 bases. The CDR3 spans 15 residues. From germline, CDR1 is SGHNT and CDR2 YYREEE (reference sequence). With 2 bases clipped from V and 5 bases from J, the junction kept 5 bases outside the gene matches. The CDR3 sequence: CASSFGGRGDNEQFF. The CDR3, as DNA: TGTGCCAGCAGCTTTGGCGGGAGGGGTGACAATGAGCAGTTCTTC.